This T cell receptor (delta chain) was profiled in a study of Vδ1+ human thymocytes. Study-wide points: Thymic TRG and TRD repertoires appeared highly polyclonal.

This CDR3 is 14 amino acids long. V dropped 4 bases and J dropped 4; count of bases not matched to a gene: 6. Germline CDR1 is TSWWSYY and CDR2 is QGS. This clone was observed a handful of times. What it binds is unknown. Sequences come from RNA converted to cDNA by reverse transcription. Multiplex PCR used pooled V-gene forward primers and a constant-region reverse primer to amplify CDR3s. TCRdb applied CATT to the multiplex PCR reads for clone calling. This sample has about 55,000 delta-chain clones, with approximately 16% found just once. The V and J genes are TRDV1 and TRDJ1; TRDD2 matches 7 bases. This clonotype originated in a boy younger than two who had congenital heart surgery. The sequencing sample was made of Vdelta1+ gamma-delta thymocytes from the thymus. Subset specified: FACS-sorted CD3+ TCRalphabeta- TCRVdelta1+ TCRVdelta2- thymocytes. CDR3 protein: CALGALPLHDKLIF. CDR3 nucleotides: TGTGCTCTTGGGGCCCTTCCTCTTCACGATAAACTCATCTTT.